This is a list of T cell receptor beta chains from one sample in a study of response to subunit inactivated influenza vaccine. Each CDR3 protein is one row after TCRdb ran MiXCR on the RT-PCR reads. The sample comprises some 570,000 distinct CDR3 sequences, about 11% of which are singletons, and about 10% rests with the top ten. These same data were also listed under a study on T cells expressing NK-cell markers.

The input for sequencing was PBMCs from blood, taken on the day of vaccination. These receptors were collected from a man between 45 and 60 years old who received an inactivated influenza vaccine. CDR3s include the opening cysteine and the closing phenylalanine or tryptophan. The D gene is left open where the match is weak. Some rows mark clone size as missing; the rest say once, few, many or name a class of expanded clone.

j_call: TRBJ1-5; clone_size: .; d_call: .; v_call: TRBV10-3; cdr3_nt: TGTGCCATCAGTGAGCGAGGCCAGAGCAATCAGCCCCAGCATTTT; cdr3_aa: CAISERGQSNQPQHF
j_call: TRBJ2-2; clone_size: few; d_call: .; v_call: TRBV2; cdr3_nt: TGTGCCAGCAGTGAGAACAGGGCTTACGGGGAGCTGTTTTTT; cdr3_aa: CASSENRAYGELFF
j_call: TRBJ2-3; clone_size: many; d_call: TRBD2; v_call: TRBV20-1; cdr3_nt: TGCAGTGCTAGACTAGCGGGAACAGATACGCAGTATTTT; cdr3_aa: CSARLAGTDTQYF
j_call: TRBJ2-7; clone_size: many; d_call: .; v_call: TRBV12-3/TRBV12-4; cdr3_nt: TGTGCCAGCAGCTCAGCGGGACAGGCCATTTTAGGGGATAGCGAGCAGTACTTC; cdr3_aa: CASSSAGQAILGDSEQYF
j_call: TRBJ2-4; clone_size: .; d_call: .; v_call: TRBV20-1; cdr3_nt: TGCAGTGCTCACCGACAGAATCAGTACTTC; cdr3_aa: CSAHRQNQYF
j_call: TRBJ1-6; clone_size: .; d_call: .; v_call: TRBV20-1; cdr3_nt: TGCAGTGCTAGAGGGATGCAGCAGGGGAGTTCACCCCTCCACTTT; cdr3_aa: CSARGMQQGSSPLHF
j_call: TRBJ2-5; clone_size: few; d_call: .; v_call: TRBV15; cdr3_nt: TGTGCCACCAGCAACCGACAGGCCGCGGAGACCCAGTACTTC; cdr3_aa: CATSNRQAAETQYF
j_call: TRBJ2-3; clone_size: few; d_call: TRBD2; v_call: TRBV6-4; cdr3_nt: TGTGCCAGCAGTGATTCGGCTCTAGCGGGGCTCAAAGATACGCAGTATTTT; cdr3_aa: CASSDSALAGLKDTQYF
j_call: TRBJ2-5; clone_size: .; d_call: TRBD1; v_call: TRBV28; cdr3_nt: TGTGCCAGCAGTTCGCCCCCGACAGGGTCGGAGACCCAGTACTTC; cdr3_aa: CASSSPPTGSETQYF
j_call: TRBJ2-1; clone_size: few; d_call: .; v_call: TRBV9; cdr3_nt: TGTGCCAGCAGCGTAGGGGGAAACAATGAGCAGTTCTTC; cdr3_aa: CASSVGGNNEQFF
j_call: TRBJ1-1; clone_size: few; d_call: .; v_call: TRBV12-3/TRBV12-4; cdr3_nt: TGTGCCAGCAGTTCTACGACAGCCGGAGCTTTCTTT; cdr3_aa: CASSSTTAGAFF
j_call: TRBJ2-5; clone_size: .; d_call: TRBD1; v_call: TRBV29-1; cdr3_nt: TGCAGCGTTAAGGCAGGGGGTCCCCAAGAGACCCAGTACTTC; cdr3_aa: CSVKAGGPQETQYF
j_call: TRBJ2-7; clone_size: many; d_call: .; v_call: TRBV6-2/TRBV6-3; cdr3_nt: TGTGCCAGCAGGGCGGGCACCTACGAGCAGTACTTC; cdr3_aa: CASRAGTYEQYF
j_call: TRBJ1-2; clone_size: many; d_call: TRBD1; v_call: TRBV18; cdr3_nt: TGTGCCAGCTCACAGGACAGGGCTTTGGGCTATGGCTACACCTTC; cdr3_aa: CASSQDRALGYGYTF
j_call: TRBJ2-1; clone_size: .; d_call: TRBD2; v_call: TRBV15; cdr3_nt: TGTGCCACCAGCGGGGGGGTCACGGGAACCAACTACAATGAGCAGTTCTTC; cdr3_aa: CATSGGVTGTNYNEQFF
j_call: TRBJ2-7; clone_size: .; d_call: TRBD2; v_call: TRBV5-6; cdr3_nt: TGTGCCAGCAGCTTGGGTCTGGGCGGGGGGCCCTCCTACGAGCAGTACTTC; cdr3_aa: CASSLGLGGGPSYEQYF
j_call: TRBJ2-7; clone_size: many; d_call: .; v_call: TRBV12-3/TRBV12-4; cdr3_nt: TGTGCCAGCAGTTCGCAGGGCCCCTACGAGCAGTACTTC; cdr3_aa: CASSSQGPYEQYF
j_call: TRBJ1-4; clone_size: few; d_call: .; v_call: TRBV20-1; cdr3_nt: TGCAGTGCTAGAGATCGGGGTTCTGAAAAACTGTTTTTT; cdr3_aa: CSARDRGSEKLFF
j_call: TRBJ2-1; clone_size: few; d_call: TRBD2; v_call: TRBV7-9; cdr3_nt: TGTGCCAGCAGCTTAGCGGTCCTAGCGGGTGAGCAGTTCTTC; cdr3_aa: CASSLAVLAGEQFF
j_call: TRBJ2-7; clone_size: few; d_call: TRBD2; v_call: TRBV18; cdr3_nt: TGTGCCAGCTCACCAAGCGGGGGGAACCCCTACGAGCAGTACTTC; cdr3_aa: CASSPSGGNPYEQYF
j_call: TRBJ2-3; clone_size: .; d_call: .; v_call: TRBV28; cdr3_nt: TGTGCCAGCAGTTGGGCCAACACAGATACGCAGTATTTT; cdr3_aa: CASSWANTDTQYF
j_call: TRBJ2-2; clone_size: few; d_call: .; v_call: TRBV29-1; cdr3_nt: TGCAGCGTTGACGGGGGCACCGGGGAGCTGTTTTTT; cdr3_aa: CSVDGGTGELFF
j_call: TRBJ2-7; clone_size: few; d_call: TRBD1; v_call: TRBV12-3/TRBV12-4; cdr3_nt: TGTGCCAGCACCTGGGCAGGGGGCTACGAGCAGTACTTC; cdr3_aa: CASTWAGGYEQYF
j_call: TRBJ2-3; clone_size: many; d_call: .; v_call: TRBV7-2; cdr3_nt: TGTGCCAGCAGCGTCAGTCCAAGCACAGATACGCAGTATTTT; cdr3_aa: CASSVSPSTDTQYF
j_call: TRBJ1-4; clone_size: .; d_call: .; v_call: TRBV5-1; cdr3_nt: TGCGCCAGCAGTTCCGGGCAGTTGAATGAAAAACTGTTTTTT; cdr3_aa: CASSSGQLNEKLFF
j_call: TRBJ2-7; clone_size: few; d_call: TRBD1; v_call: TRBV9; cdr3_nt: TGTGCCAGCAATAGAGGGACAGAATACGAGCAGTACTTC; cdr3_aa: CASNRGTEYEQYF
j_call: TRBJ2-4; clone_size: .; d_call: TRBD2; v_call: TRBV11-2; cdr3_nt: TGTGCCAGCAGCCAACGCCTTCCGGGACTAGGGGAGGGTCAAAACATTCAGTACTTC; cdr3_aa: CASSQRLPGLGEGQNIQYF
j_call: TRBJ2-3; clone_size: few; d_call: .; v_call: TRBV5-6; cdr3_nt: TGTGCCAGCAGCTTTAGGAGCATAGGTTCAGATACGCAGTATTTT; cdr3_aa: CASSFRSIGSDTQYF
j_call: TRBJ2-3; clone_size: many; d_call: .; v_call: TRBV7-8; cdr3_nt: TGTGCCAGCAGCCTCACGAGGACAACAGATACGCAGTATTTT; cdr3_aa: CASSLTRTTDTQYF
j_call: TRBJ1-5; clone_size: few; d_call: .; v_call: TRBV2; cdr3_nt: TGTGCCAGCAGCAAGACAGGCTTGAATCAGCCCCAGCATTTT; cdr3_aa: CASSKTGLNQPQHF
j_call: TRBJ1-2; clone_size: many; d_call: .; v_call: TRBV7-8; cdr3_nt: TGTGCCAGCAGCTTATACGCATCTAACTATGGCTACACCTTC; cdr3_aa: CASSLYASNYGYTF
j_call: TRBJ2-5; clone_size: few; d_call: .; v_call: TRBV12-3/TRBV12-4; cdr3_nt: TGTGCCAGCAGTCTGCGGTTAAACACGGGACTGCAAGAGACCCAGTACTTC; cdr3_aa: CASSLRLNTGLQETQYF
j_call: TRBJ2-4; clone_size: .; d_call: .; v_call: TRBV20-1; cdr3_nt: TGCAGTGCTGTCCCACCTAGGGAAGGGTTCATTCAGTACTTC; cdr3_aa: CSAVPPREGFIQYF
j_call: TRBJ2-1; clone_size: few; d_call: .; v_call: TRBV28; cdr3_nt: TGTGCCAGCAGTTTTCCGAGGCGCAGGGGTAGCGGAGTCTACAATGAGCAGTTCTTC; cdr3_aa: CASSFPRRRGSGVYNEQFF
j_call: TRBJ2-7; clone_size: .; d_call: TRBD2; v_call: TRBV7-2; cdr3_nt: TGTGCCAGCAGCTTAGTCGCTTACCGGGGAAGACTAGCGACCTCCTACGAGCAGTACTTC; cdr3_aa: CASSLVAYRGRLATSYEQYF
j_call: TRBJ2-7; clone_size: few; d_call: .; v_call: TRBV28; cdr3_nt: TGTGCCAGCAGGGGGGACTTCCAAAGCTCCTACGAGCAGTACTTC; cdr3_aa: CASRGDFQSSYEQYF
j_call: TRBJ2-1; clone_size: .; d_call: TRBD2; v_call: TRBV20-1; cdr3_nt: TGCAGTGCATGGCCTAGCGGGAGTGGCTCCTACAATGAGCAGTTCTTC; cdr3_aa: CSAWPSGSGSYNEQFF
j_call: TRBJ2-2; clone_size: many; d_call: .; v_call: TRBV19; cdr3_nt: TGTGCCAGTAGTCCCGCAGGGAGAGGCACCGGGGAGCTGTTTTTT; cdr3_aa: CASSPAGRGTGELFF
j_call: TRBJ1-2; clone_size: many; d_call: .; v_call: TRBV29-1; cdr3_nt: TGCAGCGTTGATACCCAGGGTTCTCCTTATGGCTACACCTTC; cdr3_aa: CSVDTQGSPYGYTF
j_call: TRBJ2-4; clone_size: few; d_call: .; v_call: TRBV12-3/TRBV12-4; cdr3_nt: TGTGCCAGCAGTTTGTGGGACATTCAGTACTTC; cdr3_aa: CASSLWDIQYF
j_call: TRBJ2-3; clone_size: many; d_call: TRBD1; v_call: TRBV10-3; cdr3_nt: TGTGCCATCAAAGAAGGGACAGGGGGCCCAGATACGCAGTATTTT; cdr3_aa: CAIKEGTGGPDTQYF
j_call: TRBJ1-1; clone_size: .; d_call: TRBD1; v_call: TRBV28; cdr3_nt: TGTGCCAGCAGGAAACAGGGGAGGACTGAAGCTTTCTTT; cdr3_aa: CASRKQGRTEAFF
j_call: TRBJ2-4; clone_size: many; d_call: TRBD1; v_call: TRBV29-1; cdr3_nt: TGCAGCGCGGCGGCGGGACAGGGTAGGGGGGGCATTCAGTACTTC; cdr3_aa: CSAAAGQGRGGIQYF
j_call: TRBJ2-7; clone_size: .; d_call: TRBD1; v_call: TRBV9; cdr3_nt: TGTGCCAGCAGCGTAGGGTGGGACAGATCCTACGAGCAGTACTTC; cdr3_aa: CASSVGWDRSYEQYF
j_call: TRBJ1-1; clone_size: few; d_call: .; v_call: TRBV10-3; cdr3_nt: TGTGCCATCAGTGAGTCGTTTGGGACTGAAGCTTTCTTT; cdr3_aa: CAISESFGTEAFF
j_call: TRBJ2-1; clone_size: few; d_call: TRBD2; v_call: TRBV6-2/TRBV6-3; cdr3_nt: TGTGCCAGCAGCCTGACTAGCAGCGCCTACAATGAGCAGTTCTTC; cdr3_aa: CASSLTSSAYNEQFF
j_call: TRBJ2-1; clone_size: few; d_call: .; v_call: TRBV7-2; cdr3_nt: TGTGCCAGCAGCTTGCCGGGACGCAGCTCCTACAATGAGCAGTTCTTC; cdr3_aa: CASSLPGRSSYNEQFF
j_call: TRBJ2-3; clone_size: .; d_call: TRBD2; v_call: TRBV5-1; cdr3_nt: TGCGCCAGCAGCTTACTAGCGGGGAACAACATTCAAAGCACAGATACGCAGTATTTT; cdr3_aa: CASSLLAGNNIQSTDTQYF
j_call: TRBJ1-3; clone_size: .; d_call: .; v_call: TRBV5-6; cdr3_nt: TGTGCCAGCAGTCGGGAACGAGGAAACACCATATATTTT; cdr3_aa: CASSRERGNTIYF
j_call: TRBJ2-7; clone_size: few; d_call: .; v_call: TRBV20-1; cdr3_nt: TGCAGTGCCGCTGACACCAGCTCCTACGAGCAGTACTTC; cdr3_aa: CSAADTSSYEQYF